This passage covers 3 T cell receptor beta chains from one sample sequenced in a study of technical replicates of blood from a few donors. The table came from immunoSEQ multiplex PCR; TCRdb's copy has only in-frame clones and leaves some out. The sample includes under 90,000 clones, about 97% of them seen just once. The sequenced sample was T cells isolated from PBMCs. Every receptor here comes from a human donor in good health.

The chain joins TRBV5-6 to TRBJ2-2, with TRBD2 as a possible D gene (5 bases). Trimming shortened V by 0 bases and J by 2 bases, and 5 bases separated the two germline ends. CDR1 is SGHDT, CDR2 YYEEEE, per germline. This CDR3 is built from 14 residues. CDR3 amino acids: CASSLGLNTGELFF. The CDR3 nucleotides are TGTGCCAGCAGCTTGGGACTAAACACCGGGGAGCTGTTTTTT.

In DNA, the CDR3 is TGTGCCAGTAGTATTAGGGGGACAGCTCACTCCGAGCAGTACTTC. Its protein product is CASSIRGTAHSEQYF. The chain uses TRBV19 and TRBJ2-7, with 7 positions matching TRBD1. This CDR3 has 15 amino acids. V was pared by 3 bases and J by 6 bases, with 11 bases of the junction left unmatched. CDR1 is LNHDA, CDR2 SQIVND, per germline (reference sequence).

CDR3 sequence reads: CASREDSTDTQYF. As DNA, the CDR3 is TGCGCCAGCAGAGAGGATAGCACAGATACGCAGTATTTT. The chain links TRBV5-1 to TRBJ2-3; D ambiguous. V lost 5 bases and J 0 bases, leaving 7 bases between the germline ends. The CDR3 runs 13 residues. Germline assignment: CDR1 SGHRS and CDR2 YFSETQ.